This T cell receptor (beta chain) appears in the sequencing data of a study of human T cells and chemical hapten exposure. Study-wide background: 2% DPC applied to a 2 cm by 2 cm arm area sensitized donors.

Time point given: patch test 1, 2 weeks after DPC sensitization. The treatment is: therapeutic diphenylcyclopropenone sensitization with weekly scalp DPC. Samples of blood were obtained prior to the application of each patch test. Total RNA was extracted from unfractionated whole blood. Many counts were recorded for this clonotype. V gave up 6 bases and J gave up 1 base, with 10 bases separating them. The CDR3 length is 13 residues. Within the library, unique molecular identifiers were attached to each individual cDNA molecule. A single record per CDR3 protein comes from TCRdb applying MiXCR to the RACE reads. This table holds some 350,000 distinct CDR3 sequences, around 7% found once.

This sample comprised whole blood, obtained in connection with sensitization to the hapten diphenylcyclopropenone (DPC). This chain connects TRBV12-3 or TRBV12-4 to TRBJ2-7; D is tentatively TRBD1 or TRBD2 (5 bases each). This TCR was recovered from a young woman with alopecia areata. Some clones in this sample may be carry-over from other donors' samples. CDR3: CASSKGSSYEQYF. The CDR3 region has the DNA TGTGCCAGCAGCAAGGGGAGTTCCTACGAGCAGTACTTC.